This T cell receptor beta chain came from a study of blood T cell repertoires in COVID-19. The wider study: Samples taken during acute and convalescent COVID-19 were collected in the United States, Italy and Spain. T cells, B-cell-depleted T cells, or PBMCs supplied cDNA or gDNA.

The CDR3 spans 19 residues. Germline-derived CDR1 and CDR2 are SGHRS and YFSETQ. V gave up 0 bases and J gave up 2 bases; unmatched junction bases: 10. Per the original data handling: Estimates of nucleated cell counts were drawn from the amplification of reference gene primers. Profiling relied on immunoSEQ multiplex PCR, and the TCRdb table lists in-frame clones only, not all of them. The V and J calls and clone size come from that table; D and trimming were worked out from the DNA. The table has some 160,000 clones, roughly 93% seen once. The TCR originated in a man aged 18-30 years with acute or convalescent COVID-19. The V and J genes are TRBV5-1 and TRBJ2-2, with 10 bases lining up with TRBD2. The sequencing input was peripheral blood. The CDR3 protein is CASSLVVFSSGRNTGELFF. The CDR3 bases are TGCGCCAGCAGCTTGGTGGTGTTTTCTAGCGGGAGAAACACCGGGGAGCTGTTTTTT.